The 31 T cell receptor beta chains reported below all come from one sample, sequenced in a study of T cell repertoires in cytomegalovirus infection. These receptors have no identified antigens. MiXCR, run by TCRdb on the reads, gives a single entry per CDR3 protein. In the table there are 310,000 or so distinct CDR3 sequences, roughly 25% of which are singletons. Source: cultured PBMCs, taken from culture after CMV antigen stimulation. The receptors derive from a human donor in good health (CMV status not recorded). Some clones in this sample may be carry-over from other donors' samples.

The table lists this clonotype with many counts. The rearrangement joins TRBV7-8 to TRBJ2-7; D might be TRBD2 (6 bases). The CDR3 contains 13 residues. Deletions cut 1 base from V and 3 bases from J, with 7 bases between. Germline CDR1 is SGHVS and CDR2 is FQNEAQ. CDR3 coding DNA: TGTGCCAGCAGCTTAGTGGGAGGCTACGAGCAGTACTTC. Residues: CASSLVGGYEQYF.

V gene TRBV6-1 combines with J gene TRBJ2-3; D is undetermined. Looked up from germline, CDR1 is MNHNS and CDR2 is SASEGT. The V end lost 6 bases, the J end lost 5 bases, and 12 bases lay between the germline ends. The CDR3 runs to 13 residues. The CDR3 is CASRPYKIDTQYF. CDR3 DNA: TGTGCCAGCAGACCCTACAAGATAGATACGCAGTATTTT.

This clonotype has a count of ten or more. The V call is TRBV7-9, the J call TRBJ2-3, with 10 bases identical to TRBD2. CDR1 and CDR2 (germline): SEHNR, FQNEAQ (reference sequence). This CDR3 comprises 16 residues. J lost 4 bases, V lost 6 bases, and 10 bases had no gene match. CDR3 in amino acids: CASRTHSGRRPDTQYF. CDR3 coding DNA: TGTGCCAGCAGGACCCATAGCGGGAGGCGCCCAGATACGCAGTATTTT.

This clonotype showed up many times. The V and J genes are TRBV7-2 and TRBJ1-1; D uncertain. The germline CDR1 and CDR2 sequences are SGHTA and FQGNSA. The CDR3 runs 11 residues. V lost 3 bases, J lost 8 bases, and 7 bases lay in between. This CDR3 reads CASSFGWEAFF. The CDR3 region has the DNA TGTGCCAGCAGCTTTGGTTGGGAAGCTTTCTTT.

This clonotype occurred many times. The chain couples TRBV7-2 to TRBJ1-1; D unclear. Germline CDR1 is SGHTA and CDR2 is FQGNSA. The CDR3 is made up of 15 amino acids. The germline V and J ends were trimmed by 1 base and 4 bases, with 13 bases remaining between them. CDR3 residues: CASSLVRVPSTEAFF. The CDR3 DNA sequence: TGTGCCAGCAGCTTAGTCCGGGTCCCTAGCACTGAAGCTTTCTTT.

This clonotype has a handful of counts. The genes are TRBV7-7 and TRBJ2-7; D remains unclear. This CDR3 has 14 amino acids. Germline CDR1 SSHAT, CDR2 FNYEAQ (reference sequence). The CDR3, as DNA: TGTGCTAGCAACGTTAGTCAGGAGACCTACGAGCAGTACGTC. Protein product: CASNVSQETYEQYV.

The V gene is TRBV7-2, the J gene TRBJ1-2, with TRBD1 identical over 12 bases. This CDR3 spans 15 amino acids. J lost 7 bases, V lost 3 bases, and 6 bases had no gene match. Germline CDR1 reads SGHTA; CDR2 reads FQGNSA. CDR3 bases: TGTGCCAGCAGCTTCGCCGGGACAGGGGGCTTTGGCTACACCTTC. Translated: CASSFAGTGGFGYTF.

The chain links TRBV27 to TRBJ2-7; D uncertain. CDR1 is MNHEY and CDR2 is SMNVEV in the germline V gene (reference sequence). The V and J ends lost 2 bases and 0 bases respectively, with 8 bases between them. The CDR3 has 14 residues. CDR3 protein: CASSLGLGSYEQYV. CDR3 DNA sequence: TGTGCCAGCAGTTTAGGCTTGGGCTCCTACGAGCAGTACGTC.

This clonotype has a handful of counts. The CDR3, as DNA: TGTGCCAGCGGACCAGGGATGAAAGAGACCCAGTACTTC. This sequence encodes CASGPGMKETQYF. The chain uses TRBV6-5 and TRBJ2-5, with D tentatively TRBD1 (5 bases). The CDR3 totals 13 residues. Trimming shortened V by 8 bases and J by 3 bases, and 13 bases separated the two germline ends. Germline values: CDR1 MNHEY, CDR2 SVGAGI.

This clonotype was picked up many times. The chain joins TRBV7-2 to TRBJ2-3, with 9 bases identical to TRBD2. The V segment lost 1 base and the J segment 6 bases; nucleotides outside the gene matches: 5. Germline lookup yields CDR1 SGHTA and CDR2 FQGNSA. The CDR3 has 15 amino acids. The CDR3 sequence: CASSLVSGSLDTQYF. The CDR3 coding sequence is TGTGCCAGCAGCTTAGTTAGCGGGAGCTTGGATACGCAGTATTTT.

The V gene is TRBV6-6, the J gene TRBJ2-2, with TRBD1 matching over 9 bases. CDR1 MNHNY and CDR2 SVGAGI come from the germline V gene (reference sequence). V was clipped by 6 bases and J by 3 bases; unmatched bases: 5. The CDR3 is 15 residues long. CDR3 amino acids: CASSHGTGHTGELFF. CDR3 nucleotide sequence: TGTGCCAGCAGCCACGGGACAGGGCACACCGGGGAGCTGTTTTTT.

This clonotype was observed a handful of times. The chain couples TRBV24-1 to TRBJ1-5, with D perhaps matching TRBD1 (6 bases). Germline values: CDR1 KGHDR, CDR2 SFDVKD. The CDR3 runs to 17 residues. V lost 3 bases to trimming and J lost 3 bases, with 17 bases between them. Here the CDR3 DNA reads TGTGCCACCAGTGATACGCCGAAAGGGACACTCAATCAGCCCCAGCATTTT. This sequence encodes CATSDTPKGTLNQPQHF.

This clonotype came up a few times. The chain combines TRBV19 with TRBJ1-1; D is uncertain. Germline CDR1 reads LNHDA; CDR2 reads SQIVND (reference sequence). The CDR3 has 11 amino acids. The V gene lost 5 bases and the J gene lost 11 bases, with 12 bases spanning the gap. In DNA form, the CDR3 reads TGTGCCAGTAGTTCCGGTGGGGTGGCTTTCTTT. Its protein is CASSSGGVAFF. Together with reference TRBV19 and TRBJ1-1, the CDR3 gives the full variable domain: DGGITQSPKYLFRKEGQNVTLSCEQNLNHDAMYWYRQDPGQGLRLIYYSQIVNDFQKGDIAEGYSVSREKKESFPLTVTSAQKNPTAFYLCASSSGGVAFFGQGTRLTVV.

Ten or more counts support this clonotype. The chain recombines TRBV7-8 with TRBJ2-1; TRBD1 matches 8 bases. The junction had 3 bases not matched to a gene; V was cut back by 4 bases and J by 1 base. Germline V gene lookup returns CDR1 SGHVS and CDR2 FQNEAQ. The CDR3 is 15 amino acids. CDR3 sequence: CASSSDRVSYNEQFF. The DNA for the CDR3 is TGTGCCAGCAGCTCGGACAGGGTTTCCTACAATGAGCAGTTCTTC.

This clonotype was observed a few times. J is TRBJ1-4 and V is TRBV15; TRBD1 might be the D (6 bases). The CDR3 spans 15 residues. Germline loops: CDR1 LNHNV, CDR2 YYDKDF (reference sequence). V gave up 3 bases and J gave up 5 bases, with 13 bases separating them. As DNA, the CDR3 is TGTGCCACCAGCAGGGTTGGAGGGGGGAATGAAAAACTGTTTTTT. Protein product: CATSRVGGGNEKLFF. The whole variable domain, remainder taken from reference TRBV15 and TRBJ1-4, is DAMVIQNPRYQVTQFGKPVTLSCSQTLNHNVMYWYQQKSSQAPKLLFHYYDKDFNNEADTPDNFQSRRPNTSFCFLDIRSPGLGDTAMYLCATSRVGGGNEKLFFGSGTQLSVL.

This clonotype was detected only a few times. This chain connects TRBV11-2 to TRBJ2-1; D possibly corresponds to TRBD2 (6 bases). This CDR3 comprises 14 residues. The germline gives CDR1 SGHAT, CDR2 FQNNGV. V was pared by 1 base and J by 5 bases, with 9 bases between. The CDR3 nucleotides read TGTGCCAGCAGCTTAGCGGCTAGCGACAATGAGCAGTTCTTC. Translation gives CASSLAASDNEQFF.

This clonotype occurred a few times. The CDR3 DNA reads TGTGCCAGCAGCCCCTGGACTAGCGGGGCCCAAGAGACCCAGTACTTC. Protein product: CASSPWTSGAQETQYF. The rearrangement links TRBV11-2 to TRBJ2-5; 12 bases map to TRBD2. The CDR3 loop spans 16 amino acids. CDR1 is SGHAT, CDR2 FQNNGV, per germline. V lost 5 bases to trimming and J lost 1 base; unmatched junction nucleotides: 5.

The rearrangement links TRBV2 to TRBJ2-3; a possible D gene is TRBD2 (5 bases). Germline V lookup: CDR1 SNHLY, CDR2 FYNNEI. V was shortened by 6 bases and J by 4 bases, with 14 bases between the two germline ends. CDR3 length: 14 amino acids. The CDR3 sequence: CASSFTSSADTQYF. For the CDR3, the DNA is TGTGCCAGCAGCTTCACTAGTAGTGCAGATACGCAGTATTTT.

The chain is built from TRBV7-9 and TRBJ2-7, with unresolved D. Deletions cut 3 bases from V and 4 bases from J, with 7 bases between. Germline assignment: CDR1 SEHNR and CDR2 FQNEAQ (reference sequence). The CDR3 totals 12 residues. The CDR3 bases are TGTGCCAGCAGCTTCCCACAATACGAGCAGTACTTC. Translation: CASSFPQYEQYF.

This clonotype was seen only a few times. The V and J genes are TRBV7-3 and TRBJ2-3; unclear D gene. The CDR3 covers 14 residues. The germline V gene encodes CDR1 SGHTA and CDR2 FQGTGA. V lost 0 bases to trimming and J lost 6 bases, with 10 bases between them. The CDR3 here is CASSLTRRPDTQYF. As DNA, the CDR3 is TGTGCCAGCAGCTTAACGCGGCGGCCGGATACGCAGTATTTT.

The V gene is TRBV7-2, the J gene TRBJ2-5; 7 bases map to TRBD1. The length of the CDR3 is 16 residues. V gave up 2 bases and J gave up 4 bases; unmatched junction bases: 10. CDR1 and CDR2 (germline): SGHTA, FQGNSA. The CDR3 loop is CASSLKGQRTGETQYF. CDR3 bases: TGTGCCAGCAGCTTAAAGGGACAGCGCACAGGAGAGACCCAGTACTTC. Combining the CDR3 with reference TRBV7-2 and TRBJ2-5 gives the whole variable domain GAGVSQSPSNKVTEKGKDVELRCDPISGHTALYWYRQSLGQGLEFLIYFQGNSAPDKSGLPSDRFSAERTGGSVSTLTIQRTQQEDSAVYLCASSLKGQRTGETQYFGPGTRLLVL.

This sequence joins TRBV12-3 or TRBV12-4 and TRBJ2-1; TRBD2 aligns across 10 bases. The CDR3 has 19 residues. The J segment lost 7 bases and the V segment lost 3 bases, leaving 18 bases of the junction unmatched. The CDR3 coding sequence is TGTGCCAGCAGTTTCCCTCTTTCATTAGCGGGAGGAAGGCGGAATGAGCAGTTCTTC. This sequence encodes CASSFPLSLAGGRRNEQFF.

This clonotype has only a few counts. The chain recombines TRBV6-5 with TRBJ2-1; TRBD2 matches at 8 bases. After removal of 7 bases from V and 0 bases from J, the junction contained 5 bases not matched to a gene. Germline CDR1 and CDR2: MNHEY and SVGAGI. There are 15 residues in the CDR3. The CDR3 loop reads CASKGSGSSYNEQFF. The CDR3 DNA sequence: TGTGCCAGCAAGGGGAGCGGGAGCTCCTACAATGAGCAGTTCTTC.

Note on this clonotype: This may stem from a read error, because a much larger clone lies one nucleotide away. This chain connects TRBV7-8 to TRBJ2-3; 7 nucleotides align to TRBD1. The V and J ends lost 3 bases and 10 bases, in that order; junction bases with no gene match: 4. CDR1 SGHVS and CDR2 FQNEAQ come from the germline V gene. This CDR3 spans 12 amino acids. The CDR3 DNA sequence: TGTGCCAGCAGCTTCACAGGGGACGCGCAGTATTTT. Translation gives CASSFTGDAQYF.

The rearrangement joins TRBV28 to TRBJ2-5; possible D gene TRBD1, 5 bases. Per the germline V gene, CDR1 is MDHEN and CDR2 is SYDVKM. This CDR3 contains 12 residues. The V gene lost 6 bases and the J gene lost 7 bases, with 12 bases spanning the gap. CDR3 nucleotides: TGTGCCAGCAGAGACAGAATCGGGACCCAGTACTTC. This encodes CASRDRIGTQYF.

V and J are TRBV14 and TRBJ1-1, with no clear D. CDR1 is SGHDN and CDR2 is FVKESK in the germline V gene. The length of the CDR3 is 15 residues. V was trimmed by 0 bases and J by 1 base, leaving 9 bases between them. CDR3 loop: CASSQEFGKNTEAFF. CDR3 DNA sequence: TGTGCCAGCAGCCAAGAGTTCGGAAAGAACACTGAAGCTTTCTTT.

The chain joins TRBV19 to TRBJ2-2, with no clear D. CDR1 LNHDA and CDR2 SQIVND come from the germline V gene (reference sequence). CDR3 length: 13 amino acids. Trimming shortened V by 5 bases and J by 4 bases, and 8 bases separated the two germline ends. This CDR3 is CASSVKGTGELFF. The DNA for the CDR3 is TGTGCCAGTAGTGTCAAGGGCACCGGGGAGCTGTTTTTT.

CDR3 in DNA: TGCAGTGCACTGACTAGCGGGACGGGAGATACGCAGTATTTT. It codes for CSALTSGTGDTQYF. V and J are TRBV20-1 and TRBJ2-3, with 11 bases aligning to TRBD2. The V segment lost 6 bases and the J segment 5 bases; nucleotides outside the gene matches: 7. From germline, CDR1 is DFQATT and CDR2 SNEGSKA (reference sequence). The CDR3 totals 14 residues.

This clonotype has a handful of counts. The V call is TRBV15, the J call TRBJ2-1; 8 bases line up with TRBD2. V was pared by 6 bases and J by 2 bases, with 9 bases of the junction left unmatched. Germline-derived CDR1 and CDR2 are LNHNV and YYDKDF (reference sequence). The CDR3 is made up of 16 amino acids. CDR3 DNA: TGTGCCACCAGTCGTAGCAGACTAGCGCCCTACAATGAGCAGTTCTTC. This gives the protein CATSRSRLAPYNEQFF.

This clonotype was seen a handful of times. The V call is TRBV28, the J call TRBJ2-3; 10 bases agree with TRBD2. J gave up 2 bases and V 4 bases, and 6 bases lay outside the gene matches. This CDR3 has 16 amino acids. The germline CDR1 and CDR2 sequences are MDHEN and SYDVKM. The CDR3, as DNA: TGTGCCAGCAGTTCCCCGACTAGCGGGTTCACAGATACGCAGTATTTT. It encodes CASSSPTSGFTDTQYF.

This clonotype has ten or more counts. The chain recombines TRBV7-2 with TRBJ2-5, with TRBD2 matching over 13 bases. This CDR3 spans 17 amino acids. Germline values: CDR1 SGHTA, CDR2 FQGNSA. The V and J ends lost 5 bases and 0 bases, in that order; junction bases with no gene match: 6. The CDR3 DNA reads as TGTGCCAGCAGCACCGGACTAGCGGGAGTATACCAAGAGACCCAGTACTTC. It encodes CASSTGLAGVYQETQYF.